The TCR beta chain described here comes from a study of cytomegalovirus exposure and HLA in healthy donors. Regarding the study as a whole: Differences between HLA loci emerged in a later analysis of TCR association rates, with DRB1 most and HLA-C fewest. Most subjects' HLA-A and HLA-B alleles were reportedly predicted from TCR beta sequences. The study put some 150 TCR beta chains on its list as cytomegalovirus-associated.

Note on this clone: Its antigen is still unknown.

PCR involved 60 Vbeta and 13 Jbeta primers. The table came from immunoSEQ multiplex PCR; TCRdb's copy has only in-frame clones and leaves some out. The sample consists of 120,000 to 150,000 clones, nearly 85% of them appearing once. Healthy individuals who donated bone marrow served as the donors. Trimming cost V 4 bases and J 2 bases, with 16 bases left between them. Per the germline V gene, CDR1 is SGDLS and CDR2 is YYNGEE. The CDR3 sequence is 16 residues long. The gene calls are TRBV9 and TRBJ1-3; D gene unclear. Input material: PBMCs. This sequence originates from a male donor in good health and CMV-seronegative. CDR3 region: CASSSWEASPGNTIYF. The CDR3 region has the DNA TGTGCCAGCAGCTCGTGGGAGGCAAGTCCTGGAAACACCATATATTTT. Filled out from reference TRBV9 and TRBJ1-3, the complete variable domain reads DSGVTQTPKHLITATGQRVTLRCSPRSGDLSVYWYQQSLDQGLQFLIQYYNGEERAKGNILERFSAQQFPDLHSELNLSSLELGDSALYFCASSSWEASPGNTIYFGEGSWLTVV.